Below are 21 T cell receptor beta chains sequenced from a single sample in a study of beta chain features in type 1 diabetes. Overall study results and limits: TCRB CDR3s from Type 1 diabetes patients were moderately but significantly shorter in all four CD4+ subsets.

For these receptors, no antigen is known. As every portion of the isolated RNA was reverse transcribed, the sequencing read expressed TCRB transcripts. Profiling relied on immunoSEQ multiplex PCR, and the TCRdb table lists in-frame clones only, not all of them. The data contain approximately 360,000 clones, roughly 12% of them singletons. Sequenced input: naive CD4+ T cells from blood. The receptors were gathered from a woman between 18 and 29 years old with type 1 diabetes.

This clone was seen a few times. V is TRBV12-5 and J is TRBJ2-3; perhaps TRBD2 as D (5 bases). The V end lost 6 bases, the J end lost 0 bases, and 13 bases lay between the germline ends. Germline lookup yields CDR1 LGHNT and CDR2 FRNRAP. This CDR3 contains 15 residues. The DNA of the CDR3 is TGTGCTAGTGGACCGGGGTTCGCTAGCACAGATACGCAGTATTTT. Translation gives CASGPGFASTDTQYF.

The chain has TRBV5-1 and TRBJ1-5; D is uncertain. The length of the CDR3 is 14 residues. The germline V gene has CDR1 SGHRS and CDR2 YFSETQ. Trimming removed 0 bases from V and 7 bases from J, with 11 bases in between. The CDR3 DNA follows: TGCGCCAGCAGCTTGGGCCCAGTCAGGCAGCCCCAGCATTTT. This gives the protein CASSLGPVRQPQHF.

About this clone itself: Other DNA sequences in the same sample also yield this CDR3. The V gene is TRBV9, the J gene TRBJ2-3; D might be TRBD2 (5 bases). The V gene lost 6 bases and the J gene lost 0 bases, with 8 bases spanning the gap. CDR3 length: 13 residues. Per germline, CDR1 SGDLS and CDR2 YYNGEE. The CDR3 spells CASKRTSTDTQYF. The CDR3 coding sequence is TGTGCCAGCAAGCGGACTAGCACAGATACGCAGTATTTT.

This clone was seen a handful of times. The same CDR3 arises from other DNA sequences in this sample as well. The chain uses TRBV4-3 and TRBJ1-5, with a possible D match to TRBD1 (6 bases). V was shortened by 0 bases and J by 5 bases, with 8 bases between the two germline ends. The CDR3 is made up of 14 amino acids. Germline CDR1 is LGHNA and CDR2 is YSLEER. The CDR3 is CASSQDRGYQPQHF. In DNA form, the CDR3 reads TGCGCCAGCAGCCAAGACAGGGGATATCAGCCCCAGCATTTT.

V gene TRBV4-1 combines with J gene TRBJ1-1; TRBD1 matches 8 bases. Germline values: CDR1 MGHRA, CDR2 YSYEKL. This CDR3 spans 17 amino acids. V lost 4 bases, J lost 3 bases, and 13 bases stayed unmatched. This chain's CDR3 is CASSPQDRVRPYTEAFF. As DNA, the CDR3 is TGCGCCAGCAGCCCCCAGGACAGGGTTCGACCCTACACTGAAGCTTTCTTT.

J is TRBJ2-7 and V is TRBV18; 9 bases line up with TRBD1. This CDR3 is 13 amino acids long. The trim removed 3 bases at V and 11 bases at J, leaving 8 bases unmatched. Germline CDR1 is KGHSH and CDR2 is LQKENI. The CDR3 nucleotides read TGTGCCAGCTCACCGAGGGACAGGGCTTTCGAGTACTTC. This translates into CASSPRDRAFEYF. The entire variable domain, with the rest obtained from reference TRBV18 and TRBJ2-7, is as follows: NAGVMQNPRHLVRRRGQEARLRCSPMKGHSHVYWYRQLPEEGLKFMVYLQKENIIDESGMPKERFSAEFPKEGPSILRIQQVVRGDSAAYFCASSPRDRAFEYFGPGTRLTVT.

The chain employs TRBV19 and TRBJ1-1; D gene uncertain. Looked up from germline, CDR1 is LNHDA and CDR2 is SQIVND (reference sequence). The CDR3 consists of 14 residues. Trimming cost V 4 bases and J 5 bases, with 14 bases left between them. CDR3 coding DNA: TGTGCCAGTAGTAACGTGGGAGGGAGTACTGAAGCTTTCTTT. Its translation is CASSNVGGSTEAFF.

This clone was counted between two and nine times. The chain couples TRBV9 to TRBJ1-3; 7 nucleotides align to TRBD1. In germline, CDR1 is SGDLS, CDR2 YYNGEE. J gave up 7 bases and V 3 bases, and 7 bases lay outside the gene matches. The CDR3 is 14 amino acids. The DNA of the CDR3 is TGTGCCAGCAGCGCTCGACAGGGTAGGAACACCATATATTTT. This gives the protein CASSARQGRNTIYF.

This clone turned up a few times. J is TRBJ2-5 and V is TRBV11-3; 11 bases are shared with TRBD2. Germline CDR1 SGHNT, CDR2 YENEEA. This CDR3 has 17 residues. The V and J ends lost 1 base and 2 bases, in that order; junction bases with no gene match: 6. The CDR3 region is CASSLVGTSGSQETQYF. Here the CDR3 DNA reads TGTGCCAGCAGCTTAGTTGGGACTAGCGGATCTCAAGAGACCCAGTACTTC.

This clone turned up a few times. The chain joins TRBV10-3 to TRBJ1-1; the D is unclear. Trimming removed 6 bases from V and 4 bases from J, with 12 bases in between. CDR1 and CDR2 from the germline V gene are ENHRY and SYGVKD. This CDR3 is 13 amino acids long. CDR3 amino acids: CAIRVELRTEAFF. CDR3 nucleotide sequence: TGTGCCATCAGGGTCGAATTGCGCACTGAAGCTTTCTTT.

This clone was recorded a few times. The chain uses TRBV30 and TRBJ2-2, with 9 positions matching TRBD1. This CDR3 contains 14 residues. The junction had 6 bases not matched to a gene; V was cut back by 4 bases and J by 6 bases. From germline, CDR1 is GTSNPN and CDR2 SVGIG (reference sequence). In DNA form, the CDR3 reads TGTGCCTGGATGGGACAGGGCGGGGCCGGGGAGCTGTTTTTT. It translates to CAWMGQGGAGELFF.

V usage is TRBV7-9 and J usage is TRBJ2-1; TRBD1 agrees at 9 bases. This CDR3 is 14 amino acids long. In germline, CDR1 is SEHNR, CDR2 FQNEAQ (reference sequence). V lost 5 bases and J lost 8; bases outside the gene matches: 7. Here the CDR3 DNA reads TGTGCCAGCAGCCCCAGGACAGGGGTGGATGAGCAGTTCTTC. This encodes CASSPRTGVDEQFF.

Only a few counts were recorded for this clone. This chain connects TRBV9 to TRBJ2-7, with a possible D match to TRBD2 (5 bases). Between the trimmed V and J ends, which lost 0 bases and 7 bases, there was a span of 17 bases. CDR3 size: 15 residues. The germline gives CDR1 SGDLS, CDR2 YYNGEE. The CDR3 is CASSVDEGSWEEQYF. CDR3 sequence (DNA): TGTGCCAGCAGCGTAGATGAAGGCTCCTGGGAGGAGCAGTACTTC.

The table lists this clone with a few counts. This chain uses TRBV11-2 with TRBJ2-2; the match to TRBD2 covers 8 bases. Germline V gene lookup returns CDR1 SGHAT and CDR2 FQNNGV. V lost 4 bases to trimming and J lost 7 bases; unmatched junction nucleotides: 8. This CDR3 has 15 amino acids. The CDR3 nucleotides are TGTGCCAGCAGCTCCGGGGGGGCGTGGATCGGGGAGCTGTTTTTT. Translating gives CASSSGGAWIGELFF. The full variable domain, completed using reference TRBV11-2 and TRBJ2-2, is EAGVAQSPRYKIIEKRQSVAFWCNPISGHATLYWYQQILGQGPKLLIQFQNNGVVDDSQLPKDRFSAERLKGVDSTLKIQPAKLEDSAVYLCASSSGGAWIGELFFGEGSRLTVL.

The J gene is TRBJ2-7, the V gene TRBV13, with TRBD1 matching 11 bases. This CDR3 contains 16 residues. V gave up 5 bases and J gave up 4 bases; unmatched junction bases: 10. Germline values: CDR1 PRHDT, CDR2 FYEKMQ (reference sequence). Written as DNA, the CDR3 is TGTGCCAGCAGCCGCATCCCCGGGACAGGGGGGTACGAGCAGTACTTC. Protein product: CASSRIPGTGGYEQYF.

This clone was observed a handful of times. V usage is TRBV7-2 and J usage is TRBJ2-2; a possible D gene is TRBD1 (5 bases). Germline CDR1 SGHTA, CDR2 FQGNSA. V lost 2 bases and J lost 2, with 9 bases in between. The CDR3 totals 15 residues. Here the CDR3 DNA reads TGTGCCAGCAGCTTAAGTGGGGCAAACACCGGGGAGCTGTTTTTT. Its translation: CASSLSGANTGELFF.

The J gene is TRBJ2-1, the V gene TRBV4-3; tentative D call: TRBD2 (6 bases). The CDR3 loop spans 17 amino acids. The V and J ends lost 0 bases and 4 bases respectively, with 16 bases between them. Germline assignment: CDR1 LGHNA and CDR2 YSLEER. CDR3: CASSQDRGSGSYNEQFF. CDR3 bases: TGCGCCAGCAGCCAAGATAGAGGGAGCGGGTCATACAATGAGCAGTTCTTC.

The V call is TRBV5-6, the J call TRBJ2-7; 7 bases are a match to TRBD1. The V and J ends lost 6 bases and 5 bases, in that order; junction bases with no gene match: 5. The CDR3 totals 12 residues. Germline lookup yields CDR1 SGHDT and CDR2 YYEEEE. The CDR3 loop is CASTLTGHEQYF. The CDR3 DNA is TGTGCCAGCACCCTGACAGGGCACGAGCAGTACTTC.

This chain connects TRBV11-1 to TRBJ2-1, with TRBD2 as a possible D gene (5 bases). The germline V gene has CDR1 SGHAT and CDR2 FQDESV (reference sequence). The CDR3 length is 16 residues. Trimming pared 5 bases from V and 2 bases from J, leaving 16 bases between. The chain's CDR3 is CASSPAGVEAYNEQFF. The CDR3 coding sequence is TGTGCCAGCAGCCCCGCCGGGGTAGAGGCCTACAATGAGCAGTTCTTC.

The CDR3 protein is CASSLRGRVAFF. In nucleotides, the CDR3 is TGTGCCAGTAGCCTCAGGGGTAGGGTGGCTTTCTTT. The genes are TRBV19 and TRBJ1-1; tentatively, D is TRBD1 (6 bases). CDR3 length equals 12 residues. V was trimmed by 6 bases and J by 11 bases, leaving 16 bases between them. Germline V gives CDR1 LNHDA, CDR2 SQIVND (reference sequence).

This sequence joins TRBV15 and TRBJ2-2; no clear D. V gave up 1 base and J gave up 1 base, with 4 bases separating them. CDR3 length: 14 amino acids. Germline CDR1 LNHNV, CDR2 YYDKDF (reference sequence). CDR3 bases: TGTGCCACCAGCAGAGGCGTGAACACCGGGGAGCTGTTTTTT. Translating gives CATSRGVNTGELFF. Full variable domain (remainder filled in from reference TRBV15 and TRBJ2-2): DAMVIQNPRYQVTQFGKPVTLSCSQTLNHNVMYWYQQKSSQAPKLLFHYYDKDFNNEADTPDNFQSRRPNTSFCFLDIRSPGLGDTAMYLCATSRGVNTGELFFGEGSRLTVL.